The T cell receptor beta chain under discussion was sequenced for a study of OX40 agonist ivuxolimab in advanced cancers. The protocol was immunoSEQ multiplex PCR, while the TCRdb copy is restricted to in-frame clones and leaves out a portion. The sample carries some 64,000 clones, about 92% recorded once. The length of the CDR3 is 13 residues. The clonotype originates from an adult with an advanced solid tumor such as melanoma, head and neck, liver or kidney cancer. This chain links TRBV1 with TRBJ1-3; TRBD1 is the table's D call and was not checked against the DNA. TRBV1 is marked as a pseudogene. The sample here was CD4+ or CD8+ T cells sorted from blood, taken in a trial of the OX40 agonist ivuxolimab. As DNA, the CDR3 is TGCACCAGCAGCCAAGCGCAGGGAAACACCATATATTTT. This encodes CTSSQAQGNTIYF.